This TCR beta chain was retrieved from a study of PD-1 blockade in mismatch repair-deficient tumors. Details on this clone: Its antigen is as yet unknown.

Generated by immunoSEQ multiplex PCR, the TCRdb table keeps only in-frame clones and is missing some. The sample lists some 100,000 clones; 65% to 85% were seen once. Whole-study findings and limits: Rapid post-treatment expansion, then contraction, generally preceding radiologic response, marked tumor-resident clones.

The CDR3 is 13 amino acids. V dropped 4 bases and J dropped 13 bases, with 19 bases sitting between them. CDR1 SGHVS and CDR2 FNYEAQ come from the germline V gene. All patients were mismatch repair deficient, assessed by either PCR or immunohistochemistry. The origin of this receptor is an adult with mismatch repair-deficient cancer. The sequenced sample was peripheral blood, obtained roughly 36 weeks after starting pembrolizumab. The chain combines TRBV7-6 with TRBJ1-1; D is ambiguous. The CDR3 protein is CASSSESLGVGFF. CDR3 sequence (DNA): TGTGCCAGCAGCTCAGAGTCCCTAGGAGTGGGTTTCTTT.